A selection of T cell receptor beta chains follows, all from one sample in a study of blood T cell repertoires in COVID-19. The repertoire was sequenced with immunoSEQ multiplex PCR; TCRdb's copy has only in-frame clones and lacks some. The table has fewer than 200,000 clones, approximately 81% seen once; the top ten hold about 0.95%. The specimen sequenced was peripheral blood. These receptors came from a man between 35 and 55 years old with acute or convalescent COVID-19. Both conserved end residues are part of each CDR3. A D gene is named only where the DNA matches it firmly. The size of a clone is reported for some rows only, either as once, few or many, or as a class for expanded clones.

J gene: TRBJ1-4
V gene: TRBV4-2
D gene: TRBD1
clone size: -
CDR3 DNA: TGTGCCAGCAGCCAAGATAGGGACAGGGGTAATGAAAAACTGTTTTTT
CDR3 protein: CASSQDRDRGNEKLFF

J gene: TRBJ2-5
V gene: TRBV7-7
D gene: TRBD2
clone size: -
CDR3 DNA: TGTGCTAGCAGTCAACTAGCGGACCAAGAGACCCAGTACTTC
CDR3 protein: CASSQLADQETQYF

J gene: TRBJ2-2
V gene: TRBV24-1
D gene: -
clone size: -
CDR3 DNA: TGTGCCACCAGTGATCCGAGTCAGGGTGGAAGGACCGGGGAGCTGTTTTTT
CDR3 protein: CATSDPSQGGRTGELFF

J gene: TRBJ1-2
V gene: TRBV24-1
D gene: TRBD1
clone size: -
CDR3 DNA: TGTGCCACCAGTGGGACAGGTTACAGCTATGGCTACACCTTC
CDR3 protein: CATSGTGYSYGYTF

J gene: TRBJ2-7
V gene: TRBV5-4
D gene: -
clone size: -
CDR3 DNA: TGTGCCAGCAGCGCGGCGGGAGAGCAGTACTTC
CDR3 protein: CASSAAGEQYF

J gene: TRBJ2-7
V gene: TRBV29-1
D gene: -
clone size: -
CDR3 DNA: TGCAGCGTGAGGGCTGGACTCGATATTTCCTACGAGCAGTACTTC
CDR3 protein: CSVRAGLDISYEQYF

J gene: TRBJ2-3
V gene: TRBV9
D gene: -
clone size: -
CDR3 DNA: TGTGCCAGCAGCGTAGGATTTGCCGGAGATACGCAGTATTTT
CDR3 protein: CASSVGFAGDTQYF

J gene: TRBJ1-1
V gene: TRBV7-2
D gene: -
clone size: -
CDR3 DNA: TGTGCCAGCAGCTTTGGACAGCTTGAAGCTTTCTTT
CDR3 protein: CASSFGQLEAFF

J gene: TRBJ2-5
V gene: TRBV19
D gene: TRBD2
clone size: -
CDR3 DNA: TGTGCCAGTAGTATCTTGGCTAGCGGGTGGGAGACCCAGTACTTC
CDR3 protein: CASSILASGWETQYF

J gene: TRBJ2-2
V gene: TRBV27
D gene: TRBD2
clone size: -
CDR3 DNA: TGTGCCAGCAGTTTCCGCTTAGCGGGGCGGGTCACCGGGGAGCTGTTTTTT
CDR3 protein: CASSFRLAGRVTGELFF

J gene: TRBJ2-2
V gene: TRBV15
D gene: TRBD1
clone size: -
CDR3 DNA: TGTGCCACCAGCAGACGTGTGAGGGGGCCGAGGGGCGGGGAGCTGTTTTTT
CDR3 protein: CATSRRVRGPRGGELFF

J gene: TRBJ2-1
V gene: TRBV5-4
D gene: TRBD2
clone size: -
CDR3 DNA: TGTGCCAGCAGCCAGAGTAGCGGGGGGGCCTTCAATGAGCAGTTCTTC
CDR3 protein: CASSQSSGGAFNEQFF

J gene: TRBJ1-5
V gene: TRBV19
D gene: -
clone size: -
CDR3 DNA: TGTGCCAGTAGTATATCAGGGAATAGCAATCAGCCCCAGCATTTT
CDR3 protein: CASSISGNSNQPQHF

J gene: TRBJ1-2
V gene: TRBV5-6
D gene: -
clone size: -
CDR3 DNA: TGTGCCAGCAGCCCTCCCCTGTCCCCCTCTAACTATGGCTACACCTTC
CDR3 protein: CASSPPLSPSNYGYTF

J gene: TRBJ1-1
V gene: TRBV7-3
D gene: -
clone size: -
CDR3 DNA: TGTGCCAGCAGCTTAAAGGGCCGGGATGAAGCTTTCTTT
CDR3 protein: CASSLKGRDEAFF

J gene: TRBJ2-1
V gene: TRBV30
D gene: -
clone size: -
CDR3 DNA: TGTGCCTGGAGTCCGGAGATATACAATGAGCAGTTCTTC
CDR3 protein: CAWSPEIYNEQFF

J gene: TRBJ2-3
V gene: TRBV15
D gene: -
clone size: -
CDR3 DNA: TGTGCCACCAGCAGGACACTTACTAAGGAGGAGACAGGTTTTGGCACAGATACGCAGTATTTT
CDR3 protein: CATSRTLTKEETGFGTDTQYF

J gene: TRBJ1-5
V gene: TRBV5-1
D gene: -
clone size: -
CDR3 DNA: TGCGCCAGCAGCCTAAAAAACGTTGGCAATCAGCCCCAGCATTTT
CDR3 protein: CASSLKNVGNQPQHF

J gene: TRBJ1-3
V gene: TRBV7-9
D gene: -
clone size: -
CDR3 DNA: TGTGCCAGCAGCTCCCCGGCGGACTCTGGAAACACCATATATTTT
CDR3 protein: CASSSPADSGNTIYF

J gene: TRBJ2-5
V gene: TRBV29-1
D gene: -
clone size: -
CDR3 DNA: TGCAGCGTTGAAAAGAGGGCCCAGTACTTC
CDR3 protein: CSVEKRAQYF

J gene: TRBJ1-3
V gene: TRBV5-6
D gene: -
clone size: -
CDR3 DNA: TGTGCCAGCAGCTTGGGACCCGGGGGAGGAAACACCATATATTTT
CDR3 protein: CASSLGPGGGNTIYF

J gene: TRBJ2-2
V gene: TRBV5-4
D gene: -
clone size: once
CDR3 DNA: TGTGCCAGCAGCTTGGAAGTAGCTAGCACCGGGGAGCTGTTTTTT
CDR3 protein: CASSLEVASTGELFF

J gene: TRBJ2-1
V gene: TRBV18
D gene: TRBD2
clone size: -
CDR3 DNA: TGTGCCAGCAGCGACGATCTAGCGGGGGGGTACGGTGAGCAGTTCTTC
CDR3 protein: CASSDDLAGGYGEQFF

J gene: TRBJ2-1
V gene: TRBV2
D gene: TRBD1
clone size: -
CDR3 DNA: TGTGCCAGCAGCGAAACATCGTTAACAGGGGTCGGTGAGCAGTTCTTC
CDR3 protein: CASSETSLTGVGEQFF

J gene: TRBJ2-6
V gene: TRBV18
D gene: TRBD1
clone size: -
CDR3 DNA: TGTGCCAGCTCACCTCAGGGGGCAGGGGCCAACGTCCTGACTTTC
CDR3 protein: CASSPQGAGANVLTF

J gene: TRBJ2-7
V gene: TRBV7-3
D gene: TRBD1
clone size: -
CDR3 DNA: TGTGCCAGCAGTTCGGCCGGGACAGGGGAAGACGAGCAGTACTTC
CDR3 protein: CASSSAGTGEDEQYF

J gene: TRBJ1-1
V gene: TRBV7-2
D gene: -
clone size: -
CDR3 DNA: TGTGCCAGCAGCTCCCACGTGGGGCTTGCTGAGAACACTGAAGCTTTCTTT
CDR3 protein: CASSSHVGLAENTEAFF

J gene: TRBJ1-2
V gene: TRBV9
D gene: -
clone size: -
CDR3 DNA: TGTGCCAGCAGCGCACCTCTGGTTGGCAGTACCTATGGCTACACCTTC
CDR3 protein: CASSAPLVGSTYGYTF

J gene: TRBJ2-7
V gene: TRBV2
D gene: TRBD1
clone size: -
CDR3 DNA: TGTGCCAGCAGCTGGACAGGGGCGAGGTACGAGCAGTACTTC
CDR3 protein: CASSWTGARYEQYF

J gene: TRBJ1-1
V gene: TRBV15
D gene: -
clone size: -
CDR3 DNA: TGTGCCACCAGCCCCGGGGGAAACACTGAAGCTTTCTTT
CDR3 protein: CATSPGGNTEAFF

J gene: TRBJ2-7
V gene: TRBV11-2
D gene: TRBD1
clone size: once
CDR3 DNA: TGTGCCAGCAGCATCCCGGGACAGTCCCACGAGCAGTACTTC
CDR3 protein: CASSIPGQSHEQYF

J gene: TRBJ2-7
V gene: TRBV7-8
D gene: TRBD1
clone size: -
CDR3 DNA: TGTGCCAGCAGCTTAGCCGGGACAGGGGGCGGGAAGGAGTACTTC
CDR3 protein: CASSLAGTGGGKEYF

J gene: TRBJ1-5
V gene: TRBV6-6
D gene: -
clone size: -
CDR3 DNA: TGTGCCAGCAGTTACTGGGAGTACGTTGGCAATCAGCCCCAGCATTTT
CDR3 protein: CASSYWEYVGNQPQHF

J gene: TRBJ1-2
V gene: TRBV12-3/TRBV12-4
D gene: TRBD1
clone size: -
CDR3 DNA: TGTGCCAGCAGCCCGACAGGGCAAGGCTACACCTTC
CDR3 protein: CASSPTGQGYTF

J gene: TRBJ2-1
V gene: TRBV7-2
D gene: -
clone size: -
CDR3 DNA: TGTGCCAGCAGCTCGTTCAATGAGCAGTTCTTC
CDR3 protein: CASSSFNEQFF

J gene: TRBJ2-1
V gene: TRBV19
D gene: -
clone size: -
CDR3 DNA: TGTGCCAGTAGTAGGGGGGGGCTTGACAATGAGCAGTTCTTC
CDR3 protein: CASSRGGLDNEQFF

J gene: TRBJ1-6
V gene: TRBV2
D gene: -
clone size: -
CDR3 DNA: TGTGCCAGCACGCCGCCGGTTAATTCACCCCTCCACTTT
CDR3 protein: CASTPPVNSPLHF

J gene: TRBJ1-3
V gene: TRBV6-5
D gene: -
clone size: -
CDR3 DNA: TGTGCCAGCAGTTTCGGGGGGGGCGGCTCTGGAAACACCATATATTTT
CDR3 protein: CASSFGGGGSGNTIYF

J gene: TRBJ2-1
V gene: TRBV5-4
D gene: -
clone size: -
CDR3 DNA: TGTGCCAGCAGTCCTGACTCCCTTCCCGGGAATGAGCAGTTCTTC
CDR3 protein: CASSPDSLPGNEQFF

J gene: TRBJ2-5
V gene: TRBV6-5
D gene: TRBD1
clone size: -
CDR3 DNA: TGTGCCAGCAGTTACGGGGGGACAGGGGCACGAGAGACCCAGTACTTC
CDR3 protein: CASSYGGTGARETQYF

J gene: TRBJ1-2
V gene: TRBV7-2
D gene: TRBD1
clone size: -
CDR3 DNA: TGTGCCAGCAGCTTAGCAGGGGGCGCAAGGGGCTACACCTTC
CDR3 protein: CASSLAGGARGYTF

J gene: TRBJ1-1
V gene: TRBV18
D gene: TRBD1
clone size: -
CDR3 DNA: TGTGCCAGCTCTCTTCTCGACAGGGACACTGAAGCTTTCTTT
CDR3 protein: CASSLLDRDTEAFF

J gene: TRBJ2-7
V gene: TRBV5-1
D gene: -
clone size: -
CDR3 DNA: TGCGCCAGCAGGTCTGGCCCTGGACAGAACCCCTACGAGCAGTACTTC
CDR3 protein: CASRSGPGQNPYEQYF

J gene: TRBJ2-7
V gene: TRBV11-2
D gene: TRBD2
clone size: few
CDR3 DNA: TGTGCCAGCAGCTCTAGCGGGGGGACTCCCTACGAGCAGTACTTC
CDR3 protein: CASSSSGGTPYEQYF

J gene: TRBJ1-1
V gene: TRBV25-1
D gene: -
clone size: -
CDR3 DNA: TGTGCCAGCAGTGCAGGTGGTTGGAACACTGAAGCTTTCTTT
CDR3 protein: CASSAGGWNTEAFF

J gene: TRBJ2-7
V gene: TRBV9
D gene: TRBD1
clone size: -
CDR3 DNA: TGTGCCAGCAGCATCGGACAGGGTCACTACGAGCAGTACTTC
CDR3 protein: CASSIGQGHYEQYF

J gene: TRBJ1-1
V gene: TRBV18
D gene: TRBD1
clone size: -
CDR3 DNA: TGTGCCAGCTCACCTGCCCAGACAGGGAAGACTGAAGCTTTCTTT
CDR3 protein: CASSPAQTGKTEAFF

J gene: TRBJ1-5
V gene: TRBV6-2/TRBV6-3
D gene: TRBD1
clone size: -
CDR3 DNA: TGTGCCAGCAGTTCACAGGGGGTCAATCAGCCCCAGCATTTT
CDR3 protein: CASSSQGVNQPQHF